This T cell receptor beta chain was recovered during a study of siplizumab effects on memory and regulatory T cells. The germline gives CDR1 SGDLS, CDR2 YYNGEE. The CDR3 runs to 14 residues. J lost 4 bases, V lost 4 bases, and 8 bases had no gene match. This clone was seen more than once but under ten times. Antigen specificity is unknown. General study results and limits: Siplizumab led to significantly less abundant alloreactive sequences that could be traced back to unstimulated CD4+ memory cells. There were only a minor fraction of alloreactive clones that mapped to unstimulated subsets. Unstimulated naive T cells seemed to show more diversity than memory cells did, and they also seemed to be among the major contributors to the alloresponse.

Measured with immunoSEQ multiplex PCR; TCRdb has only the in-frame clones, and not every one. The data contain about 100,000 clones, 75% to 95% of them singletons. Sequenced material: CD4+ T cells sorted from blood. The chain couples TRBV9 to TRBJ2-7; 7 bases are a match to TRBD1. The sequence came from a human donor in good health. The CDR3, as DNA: TGTGCCAGCAGCCCGGGACAGTGGTATTACGAGCAGTACTTC. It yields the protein CASSPGQWYYEQYF.